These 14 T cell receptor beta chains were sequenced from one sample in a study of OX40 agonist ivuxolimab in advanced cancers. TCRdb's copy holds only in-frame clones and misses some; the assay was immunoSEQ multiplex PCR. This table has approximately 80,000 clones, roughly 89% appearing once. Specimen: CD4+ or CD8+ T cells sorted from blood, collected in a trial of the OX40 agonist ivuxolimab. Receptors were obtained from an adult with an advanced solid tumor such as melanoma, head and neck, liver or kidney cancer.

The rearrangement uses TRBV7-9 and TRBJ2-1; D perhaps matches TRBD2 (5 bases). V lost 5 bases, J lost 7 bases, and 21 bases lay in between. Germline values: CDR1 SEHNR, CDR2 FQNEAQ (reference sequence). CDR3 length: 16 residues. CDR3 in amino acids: CASSPMVGLSGNEQFF. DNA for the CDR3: TGTGCCAGCAGCCCCATGGTAGGACTTTCTGGTAATGAGCAGTTCTTC.

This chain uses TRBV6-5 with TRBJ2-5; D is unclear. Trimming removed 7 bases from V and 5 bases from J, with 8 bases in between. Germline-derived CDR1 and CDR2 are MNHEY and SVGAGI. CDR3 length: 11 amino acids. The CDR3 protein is CASNHGETQYF. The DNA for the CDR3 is TGTGCCAGCAACCATGGGGAGACCCAGTACTTC.

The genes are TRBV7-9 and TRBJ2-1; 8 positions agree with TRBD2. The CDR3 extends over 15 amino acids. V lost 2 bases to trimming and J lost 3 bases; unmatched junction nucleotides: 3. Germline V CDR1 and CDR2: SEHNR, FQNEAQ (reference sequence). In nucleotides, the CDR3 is TGTGCCAGCAGCTTATCGGGGGGGCGCTACAATGAGCAGTTCTTC. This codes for CASSLSGGRYNEQFF.

CDR3: CASSLLGGSGANVLTF. The DNA for the CDR3 is TGTGCCAGCAGTTTATTGGGGGGATCTGGGGCCAACGTCCTGACTTTC. The chain uses TRBV27 and TRBJ2-6; D may be TRBD2 (6 bases). Trimming stripped 1 base from V and 1 base from J, with 8 bases between. From germline, CDR1 is MNHEY and CDR2 SMNVEV (reference sequence). The CDR3 length is 16 residues.

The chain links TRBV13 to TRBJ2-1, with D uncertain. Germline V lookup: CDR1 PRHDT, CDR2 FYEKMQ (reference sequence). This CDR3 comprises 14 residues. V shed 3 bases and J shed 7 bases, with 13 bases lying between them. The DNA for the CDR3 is TGTGCCAGCAGCTTCTTGGGGTTCAGGAATGAGCAGTTCTTC. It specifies CASSFLGFRNEQFF. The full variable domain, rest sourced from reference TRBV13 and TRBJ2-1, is AAGVIQSPRHLIKEKRETATLKCYPIPRHDTVYWYQQGPGQDPQFLISFYEKMQSDKGSIPDRFSAQQFSDYHSELNMSSLELGDSALYFCASSFLGFRNEQFFGPGTRLTVL.

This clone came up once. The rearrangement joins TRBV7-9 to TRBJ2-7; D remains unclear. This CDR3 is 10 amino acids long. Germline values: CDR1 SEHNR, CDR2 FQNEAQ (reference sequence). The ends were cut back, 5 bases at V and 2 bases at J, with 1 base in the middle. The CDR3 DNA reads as TGTGCCAGCAGCACCTACGAGCAGTACTTC. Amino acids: CASSTYEQYF.

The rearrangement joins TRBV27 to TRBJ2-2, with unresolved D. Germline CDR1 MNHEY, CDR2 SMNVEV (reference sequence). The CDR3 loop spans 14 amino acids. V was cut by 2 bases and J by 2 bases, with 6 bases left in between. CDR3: CASSLGVNTGELFF. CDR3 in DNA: TGTGCCAGCAGTTTAGGGGTCAACACCGGGGAGCTGTTTTTT.

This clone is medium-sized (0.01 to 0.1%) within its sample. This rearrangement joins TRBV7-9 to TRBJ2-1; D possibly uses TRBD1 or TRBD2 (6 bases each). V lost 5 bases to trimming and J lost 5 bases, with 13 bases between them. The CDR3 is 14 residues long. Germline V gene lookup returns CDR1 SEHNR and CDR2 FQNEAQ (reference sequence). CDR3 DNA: TGTGCCAGCAGCCCGACTCGGGGGCACAATGAGCAGTTCTTC. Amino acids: CASSPTRGHNEQFF. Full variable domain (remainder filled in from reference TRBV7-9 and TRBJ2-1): DTGVSQNPRHKITKRGQNVTFRCDPISEHNRLYWYRQTLGQGPEFLTYFQNEAQLEKSRLLSDRFSAERPKGSFSTLEIQRTEQGDSAMYLCASSPTRGHNEQFFGPGTRLTVL.

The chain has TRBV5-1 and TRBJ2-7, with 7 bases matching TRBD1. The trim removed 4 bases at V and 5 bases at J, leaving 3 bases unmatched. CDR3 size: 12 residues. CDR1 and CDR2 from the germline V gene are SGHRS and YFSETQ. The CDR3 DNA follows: TGCGCCAGCAGCCTAGACAGGGACGAGCAGTACTTC. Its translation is CASSLDRDEQYF. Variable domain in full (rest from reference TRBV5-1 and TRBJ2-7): KAGVTQTPRYLIKTRGQQVTLSCSPISGHRSVSWYQQTPGQGLQFLFEYFSETQRNKGNFPGRFSGRQFSNSRSEMNVSTLELGDSALYLCASSLDRDEQYFGPGTRLTVT.

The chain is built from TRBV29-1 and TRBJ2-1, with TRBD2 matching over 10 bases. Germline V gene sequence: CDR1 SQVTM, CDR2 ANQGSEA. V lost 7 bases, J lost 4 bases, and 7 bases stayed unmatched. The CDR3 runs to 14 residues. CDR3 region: CSDDGTSDYNEQFF. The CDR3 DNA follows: TGCAGCGATGACGGGACTAGCGATTACAATGAGCAGTTCTTC.

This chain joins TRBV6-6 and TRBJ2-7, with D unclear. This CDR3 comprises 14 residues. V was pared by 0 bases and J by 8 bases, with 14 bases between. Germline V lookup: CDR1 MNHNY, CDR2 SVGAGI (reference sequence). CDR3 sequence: CASSYSTWTEQQYF. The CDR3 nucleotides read TGTGCCAGCAGTTACTCGACTTGGACGGAGCAGCAGTACTTC.

The CDR3 reads CASSLLGVGGNSPLHF. The CDR3 bases are TGTGCCAGCAGCCTCCTTGGGGTGGGCGGTAATTCACCCCTCCACTTT. This sequence joins TRBV28 and TRBJ1-6; the D is unclear. This CDR3 is built from 16 residues. V was pared by 6 bases and J by 6 bases, with 18 bases between. The germline CDR1 and CDR2 sequences are MDHEN and SYDVKM.

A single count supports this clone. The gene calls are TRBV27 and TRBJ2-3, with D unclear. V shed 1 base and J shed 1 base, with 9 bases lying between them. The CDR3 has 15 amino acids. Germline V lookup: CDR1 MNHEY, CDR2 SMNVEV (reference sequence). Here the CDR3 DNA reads TGTGCCAGCAGTTTATTGAGCAGCGGCACAGATACGCAGTATTTT. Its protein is CASSLLSSGTDTQYF.

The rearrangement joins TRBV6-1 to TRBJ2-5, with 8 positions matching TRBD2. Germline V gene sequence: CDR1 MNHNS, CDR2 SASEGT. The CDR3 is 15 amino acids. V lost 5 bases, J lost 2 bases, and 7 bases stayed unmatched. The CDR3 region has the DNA TGTGCCAGCAGTTTTGGAGTAGCGGGGCAAGAGACCCAGTACTTC. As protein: CASSFGVAGQETQYF.